This T cell receptor beta chain was identified during a study of radiotherapy plus CTLA-4 blockade in lung cancer. At the level of the study: Disease control was achieved by 31% of patients, and objective responses by 18%. Notes on the study in general: Reports identified early blood T cell clone dynamics, with interferon-beta, as the best response predictor. An expansion of tumor-derived TCR clones occurred in blood after radiotherapy plus ipilimumab.

Note on this clone: Its antigen is unknown.

TCRdb's table, derived via immunoSEQ multiplex PCR, lists solely in-frame clones and lacks some. The sample holds tens of thousands of clones, 70% to 90% seen once. Germline lookup yields CDR1 SGHTA and CDR2 FQGNSA. V was pared by 5 bases and J by 6 bases, with 10 bases of the junction left unmatched. CDR3 length equals 14 residues. The clonotype comes from a human donor with non-small cell lung cancer whose response to radiotherapy plus ipilimumab could not be evaluated. Source: peripheral blood, taken from a patient treated with radiotherapy plus ipilimumab. This chain uses TRBV7-2 with TRBJ2-7; TRBD1 matches 7 bases. DNA of the CDR3: TGTGCCAGCAGCCCAGACCGGGACAGTTTCGAGCAGTACTTC. This sequence encodes CASSPDRDSFEQYF.